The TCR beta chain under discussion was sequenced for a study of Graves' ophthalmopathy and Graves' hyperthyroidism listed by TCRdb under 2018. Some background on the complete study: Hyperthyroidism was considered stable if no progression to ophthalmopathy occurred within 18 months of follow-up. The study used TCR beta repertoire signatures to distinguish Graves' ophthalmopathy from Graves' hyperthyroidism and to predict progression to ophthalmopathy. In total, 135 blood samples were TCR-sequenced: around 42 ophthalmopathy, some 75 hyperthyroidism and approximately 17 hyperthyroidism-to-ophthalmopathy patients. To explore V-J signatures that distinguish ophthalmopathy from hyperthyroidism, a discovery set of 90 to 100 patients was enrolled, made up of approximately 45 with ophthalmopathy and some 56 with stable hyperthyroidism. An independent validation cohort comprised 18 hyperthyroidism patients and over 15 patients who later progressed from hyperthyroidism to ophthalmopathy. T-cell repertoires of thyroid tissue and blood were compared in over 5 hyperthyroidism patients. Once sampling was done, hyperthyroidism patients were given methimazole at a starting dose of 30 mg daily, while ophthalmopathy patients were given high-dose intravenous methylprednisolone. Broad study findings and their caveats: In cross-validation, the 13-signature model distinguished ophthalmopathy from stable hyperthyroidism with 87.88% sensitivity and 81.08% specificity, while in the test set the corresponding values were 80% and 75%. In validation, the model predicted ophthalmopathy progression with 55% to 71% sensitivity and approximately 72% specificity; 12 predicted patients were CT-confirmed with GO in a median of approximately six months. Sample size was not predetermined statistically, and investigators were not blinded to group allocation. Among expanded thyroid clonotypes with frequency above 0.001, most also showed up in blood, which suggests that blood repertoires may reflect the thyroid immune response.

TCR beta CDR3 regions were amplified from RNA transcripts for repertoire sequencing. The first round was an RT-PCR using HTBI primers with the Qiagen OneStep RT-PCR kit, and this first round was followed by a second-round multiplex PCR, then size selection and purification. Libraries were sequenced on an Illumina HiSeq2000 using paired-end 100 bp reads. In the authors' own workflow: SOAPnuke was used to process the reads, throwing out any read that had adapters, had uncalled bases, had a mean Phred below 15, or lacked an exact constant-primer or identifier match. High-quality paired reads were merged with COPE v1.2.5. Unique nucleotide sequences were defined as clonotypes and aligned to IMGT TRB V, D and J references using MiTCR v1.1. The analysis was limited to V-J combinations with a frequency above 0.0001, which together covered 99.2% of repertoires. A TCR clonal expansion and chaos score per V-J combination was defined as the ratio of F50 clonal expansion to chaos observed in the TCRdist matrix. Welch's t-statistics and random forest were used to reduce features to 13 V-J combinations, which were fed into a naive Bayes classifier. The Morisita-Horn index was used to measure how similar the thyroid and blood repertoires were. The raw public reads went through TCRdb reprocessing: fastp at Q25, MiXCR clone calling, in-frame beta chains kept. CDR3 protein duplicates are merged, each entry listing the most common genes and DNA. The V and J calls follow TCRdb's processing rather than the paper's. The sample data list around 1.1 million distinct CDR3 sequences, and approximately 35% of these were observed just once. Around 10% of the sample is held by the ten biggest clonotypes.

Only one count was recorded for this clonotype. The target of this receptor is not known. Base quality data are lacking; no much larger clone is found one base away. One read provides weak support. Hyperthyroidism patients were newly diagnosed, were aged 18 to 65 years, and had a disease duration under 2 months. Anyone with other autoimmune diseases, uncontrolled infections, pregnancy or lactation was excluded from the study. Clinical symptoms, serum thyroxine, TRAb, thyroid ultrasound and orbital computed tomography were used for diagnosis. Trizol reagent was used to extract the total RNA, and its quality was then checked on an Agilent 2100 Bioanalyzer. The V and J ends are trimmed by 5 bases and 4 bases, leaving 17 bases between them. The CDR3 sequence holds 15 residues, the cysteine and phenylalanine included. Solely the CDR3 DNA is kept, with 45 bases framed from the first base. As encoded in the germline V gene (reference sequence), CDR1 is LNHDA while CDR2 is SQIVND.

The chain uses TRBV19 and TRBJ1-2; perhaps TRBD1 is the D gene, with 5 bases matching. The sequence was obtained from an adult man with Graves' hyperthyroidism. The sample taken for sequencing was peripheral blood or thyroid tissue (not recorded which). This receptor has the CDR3 CASSPRQTTAYGYTF. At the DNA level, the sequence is TGTGCCAGTAGTCCCAGACAGACGACTGCCTATGGCTACACCTTC.